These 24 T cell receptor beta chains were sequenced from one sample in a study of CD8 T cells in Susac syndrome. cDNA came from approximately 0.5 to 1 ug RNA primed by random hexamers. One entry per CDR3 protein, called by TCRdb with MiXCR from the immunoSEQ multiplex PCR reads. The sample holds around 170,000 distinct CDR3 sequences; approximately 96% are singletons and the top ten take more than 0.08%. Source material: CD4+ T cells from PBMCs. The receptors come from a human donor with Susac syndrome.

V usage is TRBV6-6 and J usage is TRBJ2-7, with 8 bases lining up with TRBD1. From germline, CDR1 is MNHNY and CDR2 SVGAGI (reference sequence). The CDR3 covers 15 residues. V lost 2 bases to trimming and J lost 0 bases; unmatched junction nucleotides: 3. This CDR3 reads CASSYGQGASYEQYF. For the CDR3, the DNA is TGTGCCAGCAGTTACGGGCAGGGGGCCTCCTACGAGCAGTACTTC.

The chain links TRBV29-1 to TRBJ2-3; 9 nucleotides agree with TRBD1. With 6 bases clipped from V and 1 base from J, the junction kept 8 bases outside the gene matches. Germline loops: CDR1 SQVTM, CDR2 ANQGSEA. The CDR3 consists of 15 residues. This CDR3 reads CSVVTGGSGTDTQYF. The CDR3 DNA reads TGCAGCGTGGTAACAGGGGGCTCCGGCACAGATACGCAGTATTTT.

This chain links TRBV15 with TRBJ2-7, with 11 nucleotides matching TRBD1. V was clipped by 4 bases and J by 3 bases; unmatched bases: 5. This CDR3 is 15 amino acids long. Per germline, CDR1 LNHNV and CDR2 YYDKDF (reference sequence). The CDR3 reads CATSKPGTGGYEQYF. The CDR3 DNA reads TGTGCCACCAGCAAGCCCGGGACAGGGGGCTACGAGCAGTACTTC.

CDR3 in amino acids: CASRKQTGPYEQYF. CDR3 sequence (DNA): TGTGCCAGCAGAAAGCAGACAGGCCCCTACGAGCAGTACTTC. This chain connects TRBV7-2 to TRBJ2-7, with a weak D call TRBD1 (6 bases). The CDR3 is 14 amino acids. Trimming stripped 6 bases from V and 2 bases from J, with 14 bases between. Germline CDR1 is SGHTA and CDR2 is FQGNSA.

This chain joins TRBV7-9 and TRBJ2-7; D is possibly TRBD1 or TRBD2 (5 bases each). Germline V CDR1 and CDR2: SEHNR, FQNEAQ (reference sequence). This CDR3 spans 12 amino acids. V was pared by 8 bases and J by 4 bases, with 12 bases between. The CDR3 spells CASGFGGYEQYF. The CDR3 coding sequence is TGTGCCAGCGGTTTTGGGGGTTACGAGCAGTACTTC.

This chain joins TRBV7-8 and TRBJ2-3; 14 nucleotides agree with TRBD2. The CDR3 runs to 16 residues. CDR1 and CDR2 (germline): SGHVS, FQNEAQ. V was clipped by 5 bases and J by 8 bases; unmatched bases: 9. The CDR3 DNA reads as TGTGCCAGCAGCCTACTCCTGACTAGCGGGGGGGGTACGCAGTATTTT. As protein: CASSLLLTSGGGTQYF.

The CDR3 here is CAWSVERGYGYTF. In DNA, the CDR3 is TGTGCCTGGAGCGTGGAACGGGGCTATGGCTACACCTTC. This chain joins TRBV30 and TRBJ1-2, with D hard to call. This CDR3 comprises 13 residues. Germline values: CDR1 GTSNPN, CDR2 SVGIG (reference sequence). Trimming shortened V by 3 bases and J by 4 bases, and 12 bases separated the two germline ends.

CDR3 protein: CASSEGTGELYQYF. CDR3 DNA: TGTGCCAGCAGCGAGGGGACAGGGGAGTTGTACCAGTACTTC. The J gene is TRBJ2-5, the V gene TRBV5-4, with TRBD1 identical over 10 bases. Germline loops: CDR1 SGHNT, CDR2 YYREEE (reference sequence). V lost 4 bases to trimming and J lost 10 bases; unmatched junction nucleotides: 10. The CDR3 runs 14 residues. Drawing the rest from reference TRBV5-4 and TRBJ2-5, the complete variable domain is ETGVTQSPTHLIKTRGQQVTLRCSSQSGHNTVSWYQQALGQGPQFIFQYYREEENGRGNFPPRFSGLQFPNYSSELNVNALELDDSALYLCASSEGTGELYQYFGPGTRLLVL.

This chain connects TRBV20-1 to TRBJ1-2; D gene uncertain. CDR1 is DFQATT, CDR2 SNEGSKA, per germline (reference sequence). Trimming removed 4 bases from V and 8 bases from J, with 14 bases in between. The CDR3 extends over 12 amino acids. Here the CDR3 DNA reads TGCAGTGCTAACGAGCCCCAGAGAGGCTACACCTTC. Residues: CSANEPQRGYTF.

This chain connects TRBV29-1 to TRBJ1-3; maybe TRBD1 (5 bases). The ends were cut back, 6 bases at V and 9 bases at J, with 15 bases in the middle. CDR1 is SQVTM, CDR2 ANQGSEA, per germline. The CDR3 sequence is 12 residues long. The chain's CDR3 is CSVAGTFSTIYF. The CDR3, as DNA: TGCAGCGTAGCGGGGACCTTTAGCACCATATATTTT.

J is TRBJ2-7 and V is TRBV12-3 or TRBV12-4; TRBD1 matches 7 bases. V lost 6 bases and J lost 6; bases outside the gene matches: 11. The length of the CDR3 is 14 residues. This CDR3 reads CASSPPDRVAEQYF. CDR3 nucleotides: TGTGCCAGCAGCCCTCCTGACAGGGTGGCCGAGCAGTACTTC.

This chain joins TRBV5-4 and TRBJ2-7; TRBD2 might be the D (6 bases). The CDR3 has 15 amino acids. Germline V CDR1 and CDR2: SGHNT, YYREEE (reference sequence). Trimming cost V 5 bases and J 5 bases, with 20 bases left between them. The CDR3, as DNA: TGTGCCAGCAGACGAGGCCTAGCGATCCCAGACGAGCAGTACTTC. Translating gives CASRRGLAIPDEQYF.

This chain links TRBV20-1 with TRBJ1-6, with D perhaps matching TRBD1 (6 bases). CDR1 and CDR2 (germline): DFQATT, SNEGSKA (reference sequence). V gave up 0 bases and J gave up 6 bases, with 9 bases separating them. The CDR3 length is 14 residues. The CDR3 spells CSAREGASNSPLHF. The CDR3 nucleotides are TGCAGTGCTAGAGAGGGGGCCAGTAATTCACCCCTCCACTTT.

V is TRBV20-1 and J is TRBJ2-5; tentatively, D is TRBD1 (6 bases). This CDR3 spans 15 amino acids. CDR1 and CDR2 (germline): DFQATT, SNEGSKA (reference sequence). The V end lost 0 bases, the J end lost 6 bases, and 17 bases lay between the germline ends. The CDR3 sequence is CSARDPSPGAKTQYF. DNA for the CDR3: TGCAGTGCTAGAGATCCCTCCCCAGGGGCCAAGACCCAGTACTTC.

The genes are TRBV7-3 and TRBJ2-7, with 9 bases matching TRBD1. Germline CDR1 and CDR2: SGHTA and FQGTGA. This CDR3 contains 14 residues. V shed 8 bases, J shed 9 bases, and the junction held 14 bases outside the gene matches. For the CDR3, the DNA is TGTGCCAGCGCGAAGAGGACAGGGGAAAGTGTGCAGTACTTC. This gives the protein CASAKRTGESVQYF.

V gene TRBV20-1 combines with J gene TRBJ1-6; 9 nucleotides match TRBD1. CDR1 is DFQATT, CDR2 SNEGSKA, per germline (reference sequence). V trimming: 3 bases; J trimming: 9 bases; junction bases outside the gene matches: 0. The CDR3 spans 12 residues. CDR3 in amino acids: CSARGQGSPLHF. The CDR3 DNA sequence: TGCAGTGCTAGGGGACAGGGTTCACCCCTCCACTTT.

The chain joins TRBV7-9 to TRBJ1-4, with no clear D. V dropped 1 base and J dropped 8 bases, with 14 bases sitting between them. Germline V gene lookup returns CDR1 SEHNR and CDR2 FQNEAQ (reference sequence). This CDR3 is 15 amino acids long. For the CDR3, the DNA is TGTGCCAGCAGCTTAGAGGTGGGCCTAAGAGAAAAACTGTTTTTT. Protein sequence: CASSLEVGLREKLFF.

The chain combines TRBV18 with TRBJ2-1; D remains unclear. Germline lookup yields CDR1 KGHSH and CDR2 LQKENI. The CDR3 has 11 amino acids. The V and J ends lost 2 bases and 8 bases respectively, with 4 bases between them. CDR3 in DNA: TGTGCCAGCTCACCAGTCCATGAGCAGTTCTTC. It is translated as CASSPVHEQFF.

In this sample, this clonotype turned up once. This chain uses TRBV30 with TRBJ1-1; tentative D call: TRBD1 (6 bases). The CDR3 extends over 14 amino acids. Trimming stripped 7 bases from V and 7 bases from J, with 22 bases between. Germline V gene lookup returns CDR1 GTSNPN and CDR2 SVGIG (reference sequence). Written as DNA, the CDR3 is TGTGCCTCCCGGACAGATCTATCCCGGGGTGAAGCTTTCTTT. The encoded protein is CASRTDLSRGEAFF. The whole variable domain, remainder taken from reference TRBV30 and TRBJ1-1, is SQTIHQWPATLVQPVGSPLSLECTVEGTSNPNLYWYRQAAGRGLQLLFYSVGIGQISSEVPQNLSASRPQDRQFILSSKKLLLSDSGFYLCASRTDLSRGEAFFGQGTRLTVV.

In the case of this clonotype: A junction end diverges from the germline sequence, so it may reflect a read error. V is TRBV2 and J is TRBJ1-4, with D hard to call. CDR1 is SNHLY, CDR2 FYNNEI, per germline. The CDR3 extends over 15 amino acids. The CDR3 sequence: CASSELLLLPERLFF. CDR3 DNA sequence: TGTGCCAGCAGTGAGCTTCTCCTTCTCCCGGAAAGACTGTTTTTT.

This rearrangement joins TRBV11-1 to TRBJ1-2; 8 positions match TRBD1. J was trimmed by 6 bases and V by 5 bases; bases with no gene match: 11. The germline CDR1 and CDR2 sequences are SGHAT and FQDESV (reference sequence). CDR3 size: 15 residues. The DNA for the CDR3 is TGTGCCAGCAGCGAACCCGGGACAGGTCGGAATGGCTACACCTTC. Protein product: CASSEPGTGRNGYTF.

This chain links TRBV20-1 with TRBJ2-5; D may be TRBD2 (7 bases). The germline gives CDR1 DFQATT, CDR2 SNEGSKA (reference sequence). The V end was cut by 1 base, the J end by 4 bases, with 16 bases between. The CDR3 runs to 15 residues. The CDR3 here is CSARGPSGGGETQYF. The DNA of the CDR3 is TGCAGTGCTAGAGGACCGTCGGGGGGCGGAGAGACCCAGTACTTC.

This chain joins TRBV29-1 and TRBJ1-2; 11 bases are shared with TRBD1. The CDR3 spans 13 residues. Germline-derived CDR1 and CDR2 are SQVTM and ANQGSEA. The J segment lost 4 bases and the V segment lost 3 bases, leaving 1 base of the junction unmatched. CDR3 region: CSVDGTGGYGYTF. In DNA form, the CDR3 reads TGCAGCGTTGATGGGACAGGGGGCTATGGCTACACCTTC.

The CDR3 sequence is CASSEGQFGYGYTF. As DNA, the CDR3 is TGTGCCAGCAGTGAAGGACAGTTCGGGTATGGCTACACCTTC. The rearrangement links TRBV2 to TRBJ1-2; TRBD1 might be the D (5 bases). Germline lookup yields CDR1 SNHLY and CDR2 FYNNEI. This CDR3 contains 14 residues. Trimming removed 1 base from V and 5 bases from J, with 11 bases in between.